The sequence of this T cell receptor beta chain was determined in a study of CD8+ T cells in alopecia areata. Whole-study findings and limits: Tofacitinib produced a significant decrease in scalp clonality and in expanded CD8+ clones among the top 100. Alopecia totalis/universalis scalp especially showed more expanded CD8+ clones than normal scalp.

As concerns this clone: Antigen unknown.

RNA extraction was followed by reverse transcription into cDNA, which acted as the sequencing template. Generated by immunoSEQ multiplex PCR, the TCRdb table keeps only in-frame clones and is missing some. This sample has approximately 220,000 clones, with around two fifths found just once. This sample's treatment: oral pan-JAK inhibitor, 5-10 mg twice daily. In germline, CDR1 is SNHLY, CDR2 FYNNEI. V dropped 1 base and J dropped 5 bases, with 13 bases sitting between them. The CDR3 is made up of 15 amino acids. The source material was CD4+ T cells sorted from blood, sampled at approximately week 34, from a patient treated with tofacitinib. The chain is built from TRBV2 and TRBJ2-3; tentative D call: TRBD1 (7 bases). The TCR sequence derives from a human donor with alopecia areata. The CDR3 DNA follows: TGTGCCAGCAGTGAAGGCAGGGGGGTAGGAGATACGCAGTATTTT. It yields the protein CASSEGRGVGDTQYF. The variable domain in full, completed from reference TRBV2 and TRBJ2-3, reads EPEVTQTPSHQVTQMGQEVILRCVPISNHLYFYWYRQILGQKVEFLVSFYNNEISEKSEIFDDQFSVERPDGSNFTLKIRSTKLEDSAMYFCASSEGRGVGDTQYFGPGTRLTVL.